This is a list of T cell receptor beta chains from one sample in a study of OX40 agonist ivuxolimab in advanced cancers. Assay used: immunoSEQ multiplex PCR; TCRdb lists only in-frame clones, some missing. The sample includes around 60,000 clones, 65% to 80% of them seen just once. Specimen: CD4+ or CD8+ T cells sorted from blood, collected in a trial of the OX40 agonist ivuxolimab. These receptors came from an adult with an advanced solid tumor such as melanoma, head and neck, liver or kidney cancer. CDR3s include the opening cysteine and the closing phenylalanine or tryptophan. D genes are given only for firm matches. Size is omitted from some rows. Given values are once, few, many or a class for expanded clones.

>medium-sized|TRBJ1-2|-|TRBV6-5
CASSYSMGRGYGYTF
TGTGCCAGCAGTTACTCGATGGGCAGGGGTTATGGCTACACCTTC
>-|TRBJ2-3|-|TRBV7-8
CASSIRPGQKMSDTQYF
TGTGCCAGCAGCATACGTCCGGGACAAAAAATGTCGGATACGCAGTATTTT
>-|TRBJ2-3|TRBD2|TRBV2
CASSESRPGTSGNLYSTDTQYF
TGTGCCAGCAGTGAATCGCGGCCTGGGACTAGCGGGAACCTCTATAGCACAGATACGCAGTATTTT
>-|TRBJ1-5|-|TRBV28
CASRVVSPYQPQHF
TGTGCCAGCAGAGTGGTTAGCCCTTATCAGCCCCAGCATTTT
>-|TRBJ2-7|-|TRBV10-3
CAISESPGLTYEQYF
TGTGCCATCAGTGAGTCCCCGGGACTTACCTACGAGCAGTACTTC
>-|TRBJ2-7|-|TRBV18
CASSQPGQGGTYEQYF
TGTGCCAGCTCACAACCGGGACAAGGGGGAACCTACGAGCAGTACTTC
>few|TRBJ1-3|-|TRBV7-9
CASSLARSVSYF
TGTGCCAGCAGCTTAGCGCGTTCCGTATCATATTTT
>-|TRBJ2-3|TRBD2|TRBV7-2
CASSLRLAGRPDTDTQYF
TGTGCCAGCAGCTTGAGACTAGCGGGGCGTCCCGACACAGATACGCAGTATTTT
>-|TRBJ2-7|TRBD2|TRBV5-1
CASSLVGRVYEQYF
TGCGCCAGCAGCTTGGTCGGGAGGGTCTACGAGCAGTACTTC
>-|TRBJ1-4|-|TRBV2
CASTRAGEKLFF
TGTGCCAGCACCAGGGCGGGTGAAAAACTGTTTTTT
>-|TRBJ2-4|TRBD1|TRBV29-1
CSARTGGGIQYF
TGCAGCGCCAGGACAGGGGGAGGCATTCAGTACTTC
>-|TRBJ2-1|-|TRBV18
CASSPPGFNNEQFF
TGTGCCAGCTCACCTCCGGGCTTTAACAATGAGCAGTTCTTC
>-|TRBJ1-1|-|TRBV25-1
CASSELGGTLYTEAFF
TGTGCCAGCAGTGAATTGGGCGGGACATTATACACTGAAGCTTTCTTT
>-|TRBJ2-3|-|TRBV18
CASSGGESSTDTQYF
TGTGCCAGCTCGGGAGGAGAATCTAGCACAGATACGCAGTATTTT
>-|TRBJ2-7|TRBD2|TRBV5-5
CASRTGLAGEQYF
TGTGCCAGCAGAACGGGACTAGCGGGCGAGCAGTACTTC